The source of this T cell receptor beta chain is a study of T cells in Graves' hyperthyroidism and ophthalmopathy. What was amplified from RNA transcripts were TCR beta CDR3 regions. With the HTBI primer set, the TCR CDR3 went through a first round of RT-PCR. In TCRdb, the multiplex PCR reads were re-called with MiXCR into one record per CDR3 protein. The sample lists more than 550,000 distinct CDR3 sequences, 40% to 55% occurring once. Germline loops: CDR1 SNHLY, CDR2 FYNNEI. Trimming took 5 bases from V and 5 from J; bases not matched to a gene: 5. The CDR3 extends over 14 amino acids. The sample taken for sequencing was peripheral blood or thyroid tissue (not recorded which). V gene TRBV2 combines with J gene TRBJ1-4, with 7 bases aligning to TRBD1. This TCR came from an adult man with Graves' disease, either hyperthyroidism or ophthalmopathy (not recorded which). CDR3: CASSSPTGNEKLFF. For the CDR3, the DNA is TGTGCCAGCAGTTCCCCGACAGGGAATGAAAAACTGTTTTTT.